The 30 T cell receptor beta chains below come from one sample, sequenced in a study of regulatory T cells in long-lasting Graves disease. Stated time point: newly diagnosed GD, antithyroid drugs for less than 3 months. The TCR library was made from RNA extracted from PBMCs. Construction of TCR beta libraries relied on iRepertoire HTBI primers and on Arm-PCR targeting CDR3 regions. TCRdb processed the multiplex PCR reads anew with MiXCR; each CDR3 protein has one entry. Among approximately 440,000 distinct CDR3 sequences, roughly 15% were seen once, and the ten largest hold 10% to 15%. The same sample was also used in a study of T cells in Graves' hyperthyroidism and ophthalmopathy.

Sequencing used peripheral blood mononuclear cells (PBMCs), obtained at new diagnosis, from a patient treated with antithyroid drugs. These receptors originate from a man aged 35-49 years with Graves disease.

This clonotype was detected once. An end of the junction does not agree with germline; a read error may underlie this. The V call is TRBV29-1, the J call TRBJ2-1; 7 bases line up with TRBD1. CDR1 SQVTM and CDR2 ANQGSEA come from the germline V gene. This CDR3 contains 12 residues. The CDR3 sequence is CSVEDSGTARLF. DNA for the CDR3: TGCAGCGTTGAAGACTCCGGGACAGCCAGGCTCTTC.

At least ten counts were recorded for this clonotype. The chain links TRBV20-1 to TRBJ2-3, with 8 bases identical to TRBD2. V gave up 2 bases and J gave up 3 bases; unmatched junction bases: 4. The length of the CDR3 is 14 residues. CDR1 is DFQATT and CDR2 is SNEGSKA in the germline V gene (reference sequence). The CDR3: CSARFSGRTDTQYF. The CDR3 bases are TGCAGTGCTAGATTCAGCGGGAGAACAGATACGCAGTATTTT.

Turning to this clonotype: Possible read error: a much larger clone is one base away. This rearrangement joins TRBV15 to TRBJ2-5; 8 bases line up with TRBD2. This CDR3 is built from 16 residues. J was trimmed by 4 bases and V by 1 base; bases with no gene match: 8. The germline gives CDR1 LNHNV, CDR2 YYDKDF (reference sequence). The DNA of the CDR3 is TGTGCCACCAGCAGAGGGACTAGCATAAGGGGAGAGACCCAGTACTTC. This sequence encodes CATSRGTSIRGETQYF. The full variable domain, with the rest looked up from reference TRBV15 and TRBJ2-5, is DAMVIQNPRYQVTQFGKPVTLSCSQTLNHNVMYWYQQKSSQAPKLLFHYYDKDFNNEADTPDNFQSRRPNTSFCFLDIRSPGLGDTAMYLCATSRGTSIRGETQYFGPGTRLLVL.

In its sample, this clonotype was seen a few times. The V gene is TRBV9, the J gene TRBJ2-2; 7 positions agree with TRBD2. CDR3 size: 18 residues. The V gene end was trimmed by 0 bases and the J gene end by 6 bases; junction bases not matched to a gene: 14. Per the germline V gene, CDR1 is SGDLS and CDR2 is YYNGEE. The CDR3 protein is CASSVGPHLRELAGELFF. As DNA, the CDR3 is TGTGCCAGCAGCGTAGGCCCCCATCTGCGGGAGTTAGCCGGGGAGCTGTTTTTT.

This clonotype was counted between two and nine times. J is TRBJ2-7 and V is TRBV12-3 or TRBV12-4; 8 bases are a match to TRBD2. This CDR3 spans 16 amino acids. V was pared by 0 bases and J by 5 bases, with 9 bases of the junction left unmatched. The CDR3 DNA follows: TGTGCCAGCAGTTTAGCGCTCCGGGAGGGCGTCCACGAGCAGTACTTC. The encoded protein is CASSLALREGVHEQYF.

This clonotype was recorded a few times. The chain joins TRBV10-3 to TRBJ2-3, with a possible D match to TRBD2 (6 bases). Germline CDR1 and CDR2: ENHRY and SYGVKD. CDR3 size: 14 residues. V was pared by 5 bases and J by 1 base, with 10 bases between. The CDR3 nucleotides read TGTGCCATCAGTACAATAGCGGGCACAGATACGCAGTATTTT. Residues: CAISTIAGTDTQYF.

The rearrangement uses TRBV29-1 and TRBJ1-2; D is perhaps TRBD1 (5 bases). This CDR3 is built from 12 residues. Germline CDR1 SQVTM, CDR2 ANQGSEA. V lost 3 bases and J 4 bases, leaving 9 bases between the germline ends. CDR3 amino acids: CSVDEGPYGYTF. The CDR3 DNA reads TGCAGCGTTGATGAGGGGCCCTATGGCTACACCTTC.

This chain joins TRBV29-1 and TRBJ2-4, with D perhaps assigned TRBD1 or TRBD2 (6 bases each). V was trimmed by 6 bases and J by 15 bases, leaving 24 bases between them. Per the germline V gene, CDR1 is SQVTM and CDR2 is ANQGSEA. This CDR3 has 13 residues. The CDR3 loop is CSVTGLEGGARYF. CDR3 coding DNA: TGCAGCGTCACCGGCCTAGAGGGGGGAGCACGGTACTTC.

For the CDR3, the DNA is TGTGCCAGCACCTTTAGGGGCACAGATACGCAGTATTTT. This codes for CASTFRGTDTQYF. The chain recombines TRBV7-2 with TRBJ2-3; D is ambiguous. V was pared by 7 bases and J by 1 base, with 9 bases between. CDR3 length: 13 amino acids. CDR1 and CDR2 from the germline V gene are SGHTA and FQGNSA.

This clonotype came up many times. The chain employs TRBV5-1 and TRBJ2-1, with no clear D. V was cut by 0 bases and J by 4 bases, with 11 bases left in between. This CDR3 is 15 amino acids long. Germline V gene sequence: CDR1 SGHRS, CDR2 YFSETQ. The CDR3 nucleotides are TGCGCCAGCAGCTTGGACGCTCACGGGTACAATGAGCAGTTCTTC. The encoded protein is CASSLDAHGYNEQFF.

This clonotype has at least ten counts. This chain uses TRBV7-2 with TRBJ2-7; 10 bases agree with TRBD2. The V segment lost 5 bases and the J segment 6 bases; nucleotides outside the gene matches: 13. The length of the CDR3 is 16 residues. CDR1 is SGHTA and CDR2 is FQGNSA in the germline V gene. This CDR3 is CASSTSAGTSVSEQYF. The DNA of the CDR3 is TGTGCCAGCAGCACTAGTGCCGGGACTAGCGTCTCCGAGCAGTACTTC.

This clonotype was detected many times. The chain joins TRBV7-3 to TRBJ1-2, with 8 bases fitting TRBD1. V lost 5 bases to trimming and J lost 6 bases; unmatched junction nucleotides: 5. Per germline, CDR1 SGHTA and CDR2 FQGTGA. The CDR3 spans 13 residues. CDR3 sequence reads: CASSPDREDGYTF. Here the CDR3 DNA reads TGTGCCAGCAGCCCGGACAGGGAAGATGGCTACACCTTC. The variable domain in full, with the rest retrieved from reference TRBV7-3 and TRBJ1-2, is GAGVSQTPSNKVTEKGKYVELRCDPISGHTALYWYRQSLGQGPEFLIYFQGTGAADDSGLPNDRFFAVRPEGSVSTLKIQRTERGDSAVYLCASSPDREDGYTFGSGTRLTVV.

This clonotype was detected only a few times. A much larger clone is a single base away; this may be a read error. The V gene is TRBV20-1, the J gene TRBJ2-7; 8 positions agree with TRBD2. The trim removed 1 base at V and 9 bases at J, leaving 11 bases unmatched. Germline V gene data show CDR1 as DFQATT and CDR2 as SNEGSKA (reference sequence). The CDR3 has 14 residues. CDR3 sequence: CSARAGGVIHGQYF. The CDR3 DNA reads as TGCAGTGCTAGAGCCGGGGGGGTTATCCACGGGCAGTACTTC.

In this sample, this clonotype turned up many times. The chain has TRBV6-5 and TRBJ2-7, with 8 bases aligning to TRBD1. There are 15 residues in the CDR3. Looked up from germline, CDR1 is MNHEY and CDR2 is SVGAGI. Trimming removed 0 bases from V and 4 bases from J; junction bases left unmatched: 5. CDR3 nucleotides: TGTGCCAGCAGTTACTCAGGACAGGGAACGTACGAGCAGTACTTC. Protein product: CASSYSGQGTYEQYF.

This clonotype was picked up many times. CDR3 in amino acids: CASSPQLLANQETQYF. The DNA of the CDR3 is TGTGCCAGCAGCCCTCAACTACTAGCGAACCAAGAGACCCAGTACTTC. The chain combines TRBV11-2 with TRBJ2-5, with 7 bases fitting TRBD2. V was pared by 5 bases and J by 0 bases, with 9 bases of the junction left unmatched. The CDR3 extends over 16 amino acids. Germline CDR1 and CDR2: SGHAT and FQNNGV.

The chain carries TRBV2 and TRBJ2-1; no clear D gene. V was cut by 4 bases and J by 7 bases, with 5 bases left in between. Germline-derived CDR1 and CDR2 are SNHLY and FYNNEI. The CDR3 runs to 11 residues. As DNA, the CDR3 is TGTGCCAGCAGTGTCTGGAATGAGCAGTTCTTC. Its protein is CASSVWNEQFF.

The chain employs TRBV6-1 and TRBJ2-7; D is possibly TRBD2 (5 bases). The CDR3 consists of 15 residues. Germline V CDR1 and CDR2: MNHNS, SASEGT. V gave up 4 bases and J gave up 2 bases, with 15 bases separating them. Here the CDR3 reads CASSGLQEGTYEQYF. DNA for the CDR3: TGTGCCAGCAGTGGATTGCAAGAGGGAACCTACGAGCAGTACTTC.

In its sample, this clonotype was seen many times. This chain connects TRBV7-8 to TRBJ2-2, with D possibly being TRBD2 (5 bases). Per the germline V gene, CDR1 is SGHVS and CDR2 is FQNEAQ. CDR3 length equals 15 residues. V lost 5 bases, J lost 1 base, and 11 bases lay in between. In nucleotides, the CDR3 is TGTGCCAGCAGCCCGACCGGGAAGAACACCGGGGAGCTGTTTTTT. This gives the protein CASSPTGKNTGELFF.

The rearrangement joins TRBV28 to TRBJ1-6; maybe TRBD1 (6 bases). Trimming cost V 4 bases and J 4 bases, with 11 bases left between them. The V gene's germline CDR1 is MDHEN and CDR2 SYDVKM. The CDR3 length is 15 residues. The CDR3 DNA reads as TGTGCCAGCAGTTCAGGACAGTTATATAATTCACCCCTCCACTTT. It codes for CASSSGQLYNSPLHF.

This clonotype was seen many times. The chain carries TRBV20-1 and TRBJ2-1, with 10 nucleotides matching TRBD2. The CDR3 is 16 amino acids. V lost 6 bases, J lost 1 base, and 9 bases stayed unmatched. The germline CDR1 and CDR2 sequences are DFQATT and SNEGSKA (reference sequence). DNA for the CDR3: TGCAGTGCACCTAGGGCACTAGCGGGGTCCTACAATGAGCAGTTCTTC. It is translated as CSAPRALAGSYNEQFF.

In regard to this clonotype: A much larger clone lies a single base off, so this may be a read error. Here the CDR3 reads CASSFLAFAIQGTQYF. The CDR3 DNA sequence: TGTGCCAGCAGCTTTTTAGCCTTCGCAATCCAAGGGACCCAGTACTTC. This chain links TRBV5-1 with TRBJ2-5; D unclear. CDR1 and CDR2 (germline): SGHRS, YFSETQ. This CDR3 comprises 16 residues.

This clonotype has more than one count but fewer than ten. The chain joins TRBV12-5 to TRBJ1-1, with D uncertain. The germline V and J ends were trimmed by 4 bases and 5 bases, with 11 bases remaining between them. This CDR3 contains 13 residues. The germline gives CDR1 LGHNT, CDR2 FRNRAP. The CDR3 DNA is TGTGCTAGTGGTTCATACAAAGAAACTGAAGCTTTCTTT. This sequence encodes CASGSYKETEAFF.

The chain links TRBV6-1 to TRBJ2-3, with 10 bases matching TRBD2. Germline trimming cut 11 bases from V and 3 bases from J; bases unmatched to any gene: 20. Germline V gene lookup returns CDR1 MNHNS and CDR2 SASEGT. The CDR3 length is 18 residues. The CDR3 protein is CAAPLKEREGLGTDTQYF. As DNA, the CDR3 is TGTGCCGCCCCCCTAAAAGAGCGGGAGGGCCTAGGGACAGATACGCAGTATTTT.

The genes are TRBV6-2 or TRBV6-3 and TRBJ1-6; D is unclear. This CDR3 is built from 16 residues. V was clipped by 2 bases and J by 1 base, with 9 bases between them. The germline V gene encodes CDR1 MNHEY and CDR2 SVGEGT. The CDR3 DNA follows: TGTGCCAGCAGTTACGGTTCGGGGTCCTATAATTCACCCCTCCACTTT. Translating it yields CASSYGSGSYNSPLHF.

On this clonotype itself: The junction does not match germline at one end; this may be a read error. The chain combines TRBV6-2 or TRBV6-3 with TRBJ1-5; D gene uncertain. Germline assignment: CDR1 MNHEY and CDR2 SVGEGT. The CDR3 spans 14 residues. CDR3: CTSSDRKFYQPQHF. CDR3 nucleotides: TGTACCAGCAGTGATAGAAAGTTCTATCAGCCCCAGCATTTT.

There are many counts of this clonotype. The rearrangement links TRBV5-1 to TRBJ2-7, with 11 bases matching TRBD1. Germline V gene lookup returns CDR1 SGHRS and CDR2 YFSETQ. CDR3 length equals 14 residues. V was pared by 3 bases and J by 5 bases, with 4 bases of the junction left unmatched. CDR3 coding DNA: TGCGCCAGCAGCTGGGGACAGGGGGAAGACGAGCAGTACTTC. Translating it yields CASSWGQGEDEQYF.

This clonotype was seen ten or more times. The gene calls are TRBV20-1 and TRBJ2-1; 9 bases match TRBD2. Per the germline V gene, CDR1 is DFQATT and CDR2 is SNEGSKA (reference sequence). The V segment lost 1 base and the J segment 3 bases; nucleotides outside the gene matches: 7. The CDR3 runs 16 residues. The CDR3 sequence: CSARVAGGPNYNEQFF. CDR3 nucleotide sequence: TGCAGTGCTAGAGTGGCGGGAGGGCCGAACTACAATGAGCAGTTCTTC.

This clonotype has at least ten counts. The chain recombines TRBV12-3 or TRBV12-4 with TRBJ1-1; the D gene is possibly TRBD1 (5 bases). The CDR3 consists of 13 residues. V shed 5 bases and J shed 10 bases, with 17 bases lying between them. This chain's CDR3 is CASSLGVREGAFF. In nucleotides, the CDR3 is TGTGCCAGCAGTCTAGGGGTTAGGGAGGGAGCTTTCTTT.

This clonotype was picked up many times. The rearrangement links TRBV29-1 to TRBJ2-5; no clear D. Trimming stripped 4 bases from V and 1 base from J, with 7 bases between. In germline, CDR1 is SQVTM, CDR2 ANQGSEA. This CDR3 spans 12 amino acids. CDR3 loop: CSVGKSQETQYF. The CDR3 region has the DNA TGCAGCGTTGGGAAAAGCCAAGAGACCCAGTACTTC.

This clonotype appeared a few times. The chain employs TRBV5-4 and TRBJ2-4, with TRBD2 matching 12 bases. Losses at the gene ends were 4 bases for V and 2 bases for J; bases not matched to a gene: 7. The germline V gene has CDR1 SGHNT and CDR2 YYREEE (reference sequence). The length of the CDR3 is 17 residues. The CDR3 loop reads CASSGPGTSGSKNIQYF. For the CDR3, the DNA is TGTGCCAGCAGCGGCCCCGGGACTAGCGGGTCCAAAAACATTCAGTACTTC.